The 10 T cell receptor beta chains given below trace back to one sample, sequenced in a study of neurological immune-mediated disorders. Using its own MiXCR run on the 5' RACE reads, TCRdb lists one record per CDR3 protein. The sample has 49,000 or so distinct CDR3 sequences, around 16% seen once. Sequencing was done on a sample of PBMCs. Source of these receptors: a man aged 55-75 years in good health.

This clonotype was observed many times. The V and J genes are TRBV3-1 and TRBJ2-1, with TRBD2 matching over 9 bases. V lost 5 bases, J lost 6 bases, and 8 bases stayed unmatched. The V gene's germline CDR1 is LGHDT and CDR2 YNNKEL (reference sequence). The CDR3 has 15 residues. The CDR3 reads CASSVTGTSFNEQFF. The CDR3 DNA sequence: TGTGCCAGCAGCGTTACCGGGACTAGCTTCAATGAGCAGTTCTTC.

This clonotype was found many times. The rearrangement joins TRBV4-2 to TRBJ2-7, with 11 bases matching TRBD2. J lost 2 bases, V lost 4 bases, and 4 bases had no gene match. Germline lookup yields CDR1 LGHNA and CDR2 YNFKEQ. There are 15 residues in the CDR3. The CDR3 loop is CASSPGLAGTYEQYF. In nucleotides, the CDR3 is TGTGCCAGCAGCCCCGGACTAGCGGGTACCTACGAGCAGTACTTC.

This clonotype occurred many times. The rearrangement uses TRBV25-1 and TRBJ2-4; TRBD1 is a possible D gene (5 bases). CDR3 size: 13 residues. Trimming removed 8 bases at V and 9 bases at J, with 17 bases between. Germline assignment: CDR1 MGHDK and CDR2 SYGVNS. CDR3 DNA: TGTGCCAGCGCCCTGTCGGAGCAGGGCATTCAGTACTTC. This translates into CASALSEQGIQYF.

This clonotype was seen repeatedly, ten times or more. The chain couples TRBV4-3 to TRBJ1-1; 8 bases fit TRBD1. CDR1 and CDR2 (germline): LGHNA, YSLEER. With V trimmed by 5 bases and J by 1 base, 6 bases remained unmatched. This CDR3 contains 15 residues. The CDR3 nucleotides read TGCGCCAGCAGCTCGCGGACAGGGACGAACACTGAAGCTTTCTTT. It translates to CASSSRTGTNTEAFF.

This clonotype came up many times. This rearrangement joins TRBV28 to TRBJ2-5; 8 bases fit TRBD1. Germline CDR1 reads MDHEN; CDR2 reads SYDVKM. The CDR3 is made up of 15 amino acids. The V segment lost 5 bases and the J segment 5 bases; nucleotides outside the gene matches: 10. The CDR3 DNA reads TGTGCCAGCAGTGTCCGGGACAGGCCTGGGGAGACCCAGTACTTC. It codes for CASSVRDRPGETQYF.

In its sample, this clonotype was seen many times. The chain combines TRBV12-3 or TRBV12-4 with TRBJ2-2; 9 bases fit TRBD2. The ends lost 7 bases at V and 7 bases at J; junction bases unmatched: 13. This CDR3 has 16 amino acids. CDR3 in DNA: TGTGCCAGCACCGCGGCCGTAGCGGGAGTGGGCGGGGAGCTGTTTTTT. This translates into CASTAAVAGVGGELFF.

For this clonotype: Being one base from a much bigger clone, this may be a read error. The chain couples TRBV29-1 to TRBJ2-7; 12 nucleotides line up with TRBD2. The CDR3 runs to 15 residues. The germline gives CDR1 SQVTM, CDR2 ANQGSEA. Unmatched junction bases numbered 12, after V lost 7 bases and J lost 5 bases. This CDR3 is CSAVRLAGVAHEQYF. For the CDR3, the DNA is TGCAGCGCTGTGCGACTAGCGGGAGTGGCCCACGAGCAGTACTTC.

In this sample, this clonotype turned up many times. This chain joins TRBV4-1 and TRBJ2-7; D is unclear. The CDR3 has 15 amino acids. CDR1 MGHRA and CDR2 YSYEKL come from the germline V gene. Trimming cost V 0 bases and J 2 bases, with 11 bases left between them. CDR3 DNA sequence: TGCGCCAGCAGCCAAGACGATGAGGTACCCTACGAGCAGTACTTC. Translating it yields CASSQDDEVPYEQYF.

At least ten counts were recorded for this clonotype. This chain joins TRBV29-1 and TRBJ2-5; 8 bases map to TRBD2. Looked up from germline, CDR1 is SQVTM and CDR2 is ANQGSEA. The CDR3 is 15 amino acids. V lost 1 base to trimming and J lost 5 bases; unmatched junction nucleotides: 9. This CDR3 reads CSVEVAGLGPETQYF. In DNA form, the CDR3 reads TGCAGCGTTGAAGTGGCGGGACTAGGGCCGGAGACCCAGTACTTC.

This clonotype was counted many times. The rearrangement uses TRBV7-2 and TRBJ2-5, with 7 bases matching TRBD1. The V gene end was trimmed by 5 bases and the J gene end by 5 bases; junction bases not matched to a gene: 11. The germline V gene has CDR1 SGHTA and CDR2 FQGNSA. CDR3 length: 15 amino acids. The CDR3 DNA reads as TGTGCCAGCAGCCCGATAAGGGGGCCCAGGGAGACCCAGTACTTC. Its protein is CASSPIRGPRETQYF.